This T cell receptor beta chain was observed in a study of Ad26.COV2.S vaccination and SARS-CoV-2 variants. As for treatment: 15 to 20 received Ad26.COV2.S at low or high dose, single or two shots; about 5 received placebo; per-sample allocation not given. After the first vaccine or placebo injection, samples were drawn on day 63. The germline V gene has CDR1 SEHNR and CDR2 FQNEAQ (reference sequence). The CDR3 runs to 17 residues. After removal of 1 base from V and 5 bases from J, the junction contained 6 bases not matched to a gene. The data were produced by immunoSEQ multiplex PCR, yet TCRdb's version contains in-frame clones alone and is incomplete. This table has roughly 410,000 clones, roughly 80% appearing once.

Sequences were derived from peripheral blood, sampled in a trial of Ad26.COV2.S vaccine versus placebo. The sequence was collected from a person aged 18-60 years who received the Ad26.COV2.S COVID-19 vaccine or a placebo. The chain has TRBV7-9 and TRBJ2-1; 12 nucleotides line up with TRBD2. Written as DNA, the CDR3 is TGTGCCAGCAGCTTAGGCTCTAGCGGGAGGGGAAACAATGAGCAGTTCTTC. Translation gives CASSLGSSGRGNNEQFF.